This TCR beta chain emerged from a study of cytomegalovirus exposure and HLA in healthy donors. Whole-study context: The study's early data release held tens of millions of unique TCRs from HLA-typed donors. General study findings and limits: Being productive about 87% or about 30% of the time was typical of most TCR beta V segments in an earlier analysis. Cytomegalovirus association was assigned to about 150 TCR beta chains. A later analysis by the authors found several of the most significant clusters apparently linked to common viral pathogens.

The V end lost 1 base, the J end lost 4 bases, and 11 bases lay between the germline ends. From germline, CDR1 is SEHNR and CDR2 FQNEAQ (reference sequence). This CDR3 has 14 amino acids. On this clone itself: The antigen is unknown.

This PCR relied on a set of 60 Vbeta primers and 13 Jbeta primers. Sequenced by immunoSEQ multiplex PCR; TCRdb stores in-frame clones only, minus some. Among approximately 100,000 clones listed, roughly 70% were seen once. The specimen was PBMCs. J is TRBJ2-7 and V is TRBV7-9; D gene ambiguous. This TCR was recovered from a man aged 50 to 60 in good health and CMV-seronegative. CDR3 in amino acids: CASSLGKRSYEQYF. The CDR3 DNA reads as TGTGCCAGCAGCTTAGGGAAGCGAAGTTACGAGCAGTACTTC.